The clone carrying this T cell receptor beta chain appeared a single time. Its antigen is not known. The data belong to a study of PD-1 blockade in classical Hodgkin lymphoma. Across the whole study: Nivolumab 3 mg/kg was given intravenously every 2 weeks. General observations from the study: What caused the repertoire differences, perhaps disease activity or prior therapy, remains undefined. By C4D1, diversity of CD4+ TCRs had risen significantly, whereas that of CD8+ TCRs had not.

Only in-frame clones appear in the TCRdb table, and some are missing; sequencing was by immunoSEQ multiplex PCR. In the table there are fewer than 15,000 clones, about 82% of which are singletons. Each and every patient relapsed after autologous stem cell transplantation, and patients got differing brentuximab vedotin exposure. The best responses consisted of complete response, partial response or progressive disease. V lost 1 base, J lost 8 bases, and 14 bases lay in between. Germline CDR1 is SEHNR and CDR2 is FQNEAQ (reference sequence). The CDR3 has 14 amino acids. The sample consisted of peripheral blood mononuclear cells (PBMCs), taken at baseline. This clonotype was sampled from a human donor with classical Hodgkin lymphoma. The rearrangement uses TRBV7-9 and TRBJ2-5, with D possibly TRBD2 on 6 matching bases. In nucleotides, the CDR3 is TGTGCCAGCAGCTTAGGGGGGGAAAAAGGCACCCAGTACTTC. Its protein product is CASSLGGEKGTQYF.